This T cell receptor beta chain derives from a study of beta chain features in type 1 diabetes. Study observations and caveats: Among all four CD4+ subsets, Type 1 diabetes patients had TCRB CDR3s that were moderately but significantly shorter.

This clone showed up just a few times. Its antigen is as yet unknown. Additional DNA sequences in this sample encode the identical CDR3. The isolated RNA, all of it, was reverse transcribed, so expressed TCRB transcripts were what got sequenced. Produced via immunoSEQ multiplex PCR; TCRdb's table is partial and in-frame only. The data show 150,000 to 200,000 clones, with over 55% seen just once and roughly 0.089% held by the top ten. The CDR3 sequence is 13 residues long. Germline V CDR1 and CDR2: SQVTM, ANQGSEA. Trimming shortened V by 4 bases and J by 4 bases, and 13 bases separated the two germline ends. Cell sorting via CD45RO/CCR7/CD25/CD127/CD95/CD27 was performed to obtain CD4+ naive, central memory, regulatory and stem cell-like memory cells.

The receptor's source is a young man with type 1 diabetes. Sequenced input: naive CD4+ T cells from blood. The chain has TRBV29-1 and TRBJ2-5; D assignment may be TRBD1 or TRBD2 (6 bases each). Written as DNA, the CDR3 is TGCAGCGTTGCCCGGGGGCGTGGAGAGACCCAGTACTTC. This codes for CSVARGRGETQYF.